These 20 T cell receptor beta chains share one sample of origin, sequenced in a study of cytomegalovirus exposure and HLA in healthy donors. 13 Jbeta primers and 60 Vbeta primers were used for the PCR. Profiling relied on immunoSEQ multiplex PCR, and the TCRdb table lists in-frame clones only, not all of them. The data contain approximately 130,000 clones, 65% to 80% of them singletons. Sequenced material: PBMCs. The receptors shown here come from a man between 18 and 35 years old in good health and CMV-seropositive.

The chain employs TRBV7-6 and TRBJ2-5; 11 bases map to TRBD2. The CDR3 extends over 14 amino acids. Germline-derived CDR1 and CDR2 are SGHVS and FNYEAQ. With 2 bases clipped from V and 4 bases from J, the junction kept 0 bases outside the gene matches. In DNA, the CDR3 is TGTGCCAGCAGCTTACTAGCGGGAGGAGAGACCCAGTACTTC. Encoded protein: CASSLLAGGETQYF.

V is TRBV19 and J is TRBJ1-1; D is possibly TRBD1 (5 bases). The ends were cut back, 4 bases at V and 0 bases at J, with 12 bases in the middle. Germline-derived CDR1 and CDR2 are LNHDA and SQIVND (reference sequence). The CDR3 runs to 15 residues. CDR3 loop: CASSSTGYMNTEAFF. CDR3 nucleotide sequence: TGTGCCAGTAGTAGCACAGGTTACATGAACACTGAAGCTTTCTTT. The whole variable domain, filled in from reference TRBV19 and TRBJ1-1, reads DGGITQSPKYLFRKEGQNVTLSCEQNLNHDAMYWYRQDPGQGLRLIYYSQIVNDFQKGDIAEGYSVSREKKESFPLTVTSAQKNPTAFYLCASSSTGYMNTEAFFGQGTRLTVV.

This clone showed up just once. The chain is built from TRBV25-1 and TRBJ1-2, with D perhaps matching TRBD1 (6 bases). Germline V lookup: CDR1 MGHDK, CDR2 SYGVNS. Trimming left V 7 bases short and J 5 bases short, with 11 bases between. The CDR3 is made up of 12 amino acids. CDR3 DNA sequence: TGTGCCAGCATCGGACAGAATTATGGCTACACCTTC. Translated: CASIGQNYGYTF.

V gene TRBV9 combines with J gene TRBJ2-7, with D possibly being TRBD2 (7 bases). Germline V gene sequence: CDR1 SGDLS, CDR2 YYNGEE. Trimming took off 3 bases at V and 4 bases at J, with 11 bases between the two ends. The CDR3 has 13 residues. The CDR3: CASSGGGMYEQYF. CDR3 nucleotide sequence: TGTGCCAGCAGCGGCGGGGGCATGTACGAGCAGTACTTC.

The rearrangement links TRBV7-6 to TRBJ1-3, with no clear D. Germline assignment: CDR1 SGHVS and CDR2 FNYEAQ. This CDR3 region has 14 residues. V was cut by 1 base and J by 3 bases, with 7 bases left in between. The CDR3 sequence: CASSLGGYGNTIYF. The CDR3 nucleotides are TGTGCCAGCAGCTTAGGAGGCTATGGAAACACCATATATTTT.

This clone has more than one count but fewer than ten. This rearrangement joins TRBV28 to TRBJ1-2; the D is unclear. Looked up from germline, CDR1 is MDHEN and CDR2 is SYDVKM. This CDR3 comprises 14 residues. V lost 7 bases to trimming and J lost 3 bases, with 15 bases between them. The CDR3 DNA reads TGTGCCAGCACCCCCCCCACTCACGACTATGGCTACACCTTC. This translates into CASTPPTHDYGYTF.

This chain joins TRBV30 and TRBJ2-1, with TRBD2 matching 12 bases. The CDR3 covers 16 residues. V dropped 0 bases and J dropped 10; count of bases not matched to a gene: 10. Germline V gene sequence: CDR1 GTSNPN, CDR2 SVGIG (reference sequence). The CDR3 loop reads CAWSVRTSGRKGEQFF. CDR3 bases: TGTGCCTGGAGTGTTAGAACTAGCGGGAGGAAGGGCGAGCAGTTCTTC.

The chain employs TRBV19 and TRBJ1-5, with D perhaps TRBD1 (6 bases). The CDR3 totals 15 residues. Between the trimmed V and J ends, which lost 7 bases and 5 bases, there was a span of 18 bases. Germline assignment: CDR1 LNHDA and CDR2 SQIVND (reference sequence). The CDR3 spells CASTSLNREDQPQHF. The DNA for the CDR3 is TGTGCCAGTACCTCACTCAACAGGGAAGATCAGCCCCAGCATTTT.

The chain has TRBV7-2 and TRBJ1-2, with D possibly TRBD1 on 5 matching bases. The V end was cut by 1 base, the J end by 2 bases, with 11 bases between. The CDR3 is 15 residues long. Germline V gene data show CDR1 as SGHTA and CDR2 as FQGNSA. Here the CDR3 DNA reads TGTGCCAGCAGCTTAGAGTTCGGACACAACTATGGCTACACCTTC. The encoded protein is CASSLEFGHNYGYTF.

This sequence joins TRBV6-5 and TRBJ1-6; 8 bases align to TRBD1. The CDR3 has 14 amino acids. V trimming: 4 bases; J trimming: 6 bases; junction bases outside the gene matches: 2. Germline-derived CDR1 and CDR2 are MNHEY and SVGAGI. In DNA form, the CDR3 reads TGTGCCAGCAGTTCGACAGGGGTTAATTCACCCCTCCACTTT. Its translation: CASSSTGVNSPLHF.

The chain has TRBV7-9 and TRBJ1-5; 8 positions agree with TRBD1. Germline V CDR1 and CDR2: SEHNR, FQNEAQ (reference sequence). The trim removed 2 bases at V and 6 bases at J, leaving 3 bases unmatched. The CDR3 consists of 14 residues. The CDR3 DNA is TGTGCCAGCAGCTTATCAGGGGGCGGTCAGCCCCAGCATTTT. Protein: CASSLSGGGQPQHF.

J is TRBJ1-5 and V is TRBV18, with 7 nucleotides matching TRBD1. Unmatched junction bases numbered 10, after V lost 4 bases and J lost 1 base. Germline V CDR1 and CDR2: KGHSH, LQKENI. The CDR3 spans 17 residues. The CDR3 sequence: CASSLRGTDRSNQPQHF. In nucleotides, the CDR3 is TGTGCCAGCTCACTGCGAGGGACAGATCGGAGCAATCAGCCCCAGCATTTT.

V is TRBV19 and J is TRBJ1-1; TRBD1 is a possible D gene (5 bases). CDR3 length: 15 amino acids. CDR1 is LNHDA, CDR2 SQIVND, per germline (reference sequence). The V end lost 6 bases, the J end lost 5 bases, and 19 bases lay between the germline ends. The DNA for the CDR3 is TGTGCCAGTAGCATCTCCCGGGGGGGATGGACTGAAGCTTTCTTT. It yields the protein CASSISRGGWTEAFF.

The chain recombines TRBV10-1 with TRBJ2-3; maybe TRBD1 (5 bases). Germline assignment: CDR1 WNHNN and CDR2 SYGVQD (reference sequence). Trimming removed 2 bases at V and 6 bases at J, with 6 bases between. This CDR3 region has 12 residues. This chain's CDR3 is CASSEKGDTQYF. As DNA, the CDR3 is TGCGCCAGCAGTGAGAAGGGGGATACGCAGTATTTT.

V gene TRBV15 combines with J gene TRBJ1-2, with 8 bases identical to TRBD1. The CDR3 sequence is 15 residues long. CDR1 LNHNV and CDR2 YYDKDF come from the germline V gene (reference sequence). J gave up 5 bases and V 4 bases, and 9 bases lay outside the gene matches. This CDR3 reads CATSMDREKWYGYTF. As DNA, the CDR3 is TGTGCCACCAGCATGGACAGGGAGAAATGGTATGGCTACACCTTC. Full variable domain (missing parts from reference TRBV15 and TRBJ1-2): DAMVIQNPRYQVTQFGKPVTLSCSQTLNHNVMYWYQQKSSQAPKLLFHYYDKDFNNEADTPDNFQSRRPNTSFCFLDIRSPGLGDTAMYLCATSMDREKWYGYTFGSGTRLTVV.

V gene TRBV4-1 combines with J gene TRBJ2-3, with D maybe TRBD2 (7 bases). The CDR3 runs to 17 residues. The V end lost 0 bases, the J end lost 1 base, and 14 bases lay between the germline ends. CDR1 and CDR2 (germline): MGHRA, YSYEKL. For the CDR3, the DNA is TGCGCCAGCAGCCAAGATTCGCGGGGGCCCCGCACAGATACGCAGTATTTT. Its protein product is CASSQDSRGPRTDTQYF.

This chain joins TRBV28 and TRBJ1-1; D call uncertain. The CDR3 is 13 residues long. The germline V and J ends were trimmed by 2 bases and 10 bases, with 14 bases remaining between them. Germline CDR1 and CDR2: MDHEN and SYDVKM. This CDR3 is CASSLQSGLGAFF. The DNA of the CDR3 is TGTGCCAGCAGTTTACAGTCAGGTTTGGGAGCTTTCTTT.

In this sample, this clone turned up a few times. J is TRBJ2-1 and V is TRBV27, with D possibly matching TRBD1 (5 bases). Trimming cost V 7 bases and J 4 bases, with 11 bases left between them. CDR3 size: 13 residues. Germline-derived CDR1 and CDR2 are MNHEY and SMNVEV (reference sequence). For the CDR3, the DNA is TGTGCCAGCAAGCTAGGGGTATACAATGAGCAGTTCTTC. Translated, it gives CASKLGVYNEQFF.

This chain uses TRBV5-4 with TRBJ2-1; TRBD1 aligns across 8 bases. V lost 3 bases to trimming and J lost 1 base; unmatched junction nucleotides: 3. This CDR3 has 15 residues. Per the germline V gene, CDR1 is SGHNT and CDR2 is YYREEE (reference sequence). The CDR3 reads CASSSRGLSYNEQFF. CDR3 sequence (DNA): TGTGCCAGCAGCTCCAGGGGGCTTTCCTACAATGAGCAGTTCTTC.

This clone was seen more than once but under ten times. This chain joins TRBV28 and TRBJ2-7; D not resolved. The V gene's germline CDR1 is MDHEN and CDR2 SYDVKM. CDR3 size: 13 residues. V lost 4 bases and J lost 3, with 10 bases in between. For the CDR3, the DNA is TGTGCCAGCAGTTCCCCCCCAGGCTACGAGCAGTACTTC. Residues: CASSSPPGYEQYF.